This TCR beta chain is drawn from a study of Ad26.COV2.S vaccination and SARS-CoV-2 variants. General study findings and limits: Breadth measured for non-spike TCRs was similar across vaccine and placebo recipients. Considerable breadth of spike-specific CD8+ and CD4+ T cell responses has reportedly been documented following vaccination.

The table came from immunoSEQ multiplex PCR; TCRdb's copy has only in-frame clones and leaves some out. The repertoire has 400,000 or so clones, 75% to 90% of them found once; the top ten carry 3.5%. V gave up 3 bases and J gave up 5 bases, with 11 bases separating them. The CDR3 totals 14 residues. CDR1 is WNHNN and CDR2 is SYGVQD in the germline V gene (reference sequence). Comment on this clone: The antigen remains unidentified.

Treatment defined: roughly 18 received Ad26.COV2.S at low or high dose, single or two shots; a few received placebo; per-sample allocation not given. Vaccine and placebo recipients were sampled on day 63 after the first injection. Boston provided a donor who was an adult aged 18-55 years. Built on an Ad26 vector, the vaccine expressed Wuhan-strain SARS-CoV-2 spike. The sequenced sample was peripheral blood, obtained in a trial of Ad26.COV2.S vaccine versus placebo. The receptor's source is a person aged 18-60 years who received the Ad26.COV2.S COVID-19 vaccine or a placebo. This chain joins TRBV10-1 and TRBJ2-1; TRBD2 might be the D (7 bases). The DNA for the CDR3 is TGCGCCAGCAGTGATACGGGGGGCAACAATGAGCAGTTCTTC. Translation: CASSDTGGNNEQFF.